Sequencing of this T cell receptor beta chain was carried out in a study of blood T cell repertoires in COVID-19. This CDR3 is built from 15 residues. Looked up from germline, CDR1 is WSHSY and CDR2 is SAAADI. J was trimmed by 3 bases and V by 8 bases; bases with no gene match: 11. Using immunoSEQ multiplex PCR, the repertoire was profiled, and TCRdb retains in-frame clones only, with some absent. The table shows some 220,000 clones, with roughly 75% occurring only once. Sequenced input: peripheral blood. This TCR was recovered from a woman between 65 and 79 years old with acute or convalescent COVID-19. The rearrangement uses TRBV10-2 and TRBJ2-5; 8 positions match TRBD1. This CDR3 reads CASYSGTGGEETQYF. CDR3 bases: TGCGCCAGCTATTCAGGGACAGGCGGGGAAGAGACCCAGTACTTC.